This is a list of T cell receptor beta chains from one sample in a study of T-cell memory formation after mild COVID-19. MiXCR, applied by TCRdb to the 5' RACE reads, yields one record per CDR3 protein. Counted here are about 400,000 distinct CDR3 sequences, more than 20% occurring once; the ten biggest clones make up around 14%. Sample: PBMCs or a T cell subset sorted from them (not recorded which). The receptor set was obtained from an adult woman who had mild COVID-19 (a few samples of this study predate the infection). Cell type and time point are not known. Each CDR3 is given with its conserved first and last residue. Fields, in order: V gene, D gene, J gene, clone size, CDR3 DNA, CDR3 protein. D genes are given only for firm matches. Size values are once, few and many counts, or a class for expanded clones, and some rows have none.

>TRBV7-9|TRBD2|TRBJ2-5|-
TGTGCCAGCAGCTCGGTACCCCGGACTAGCGAAGTCGCGGAGACCCAGTACTTC
CASSSVPRTSEVAETQYF
>TRBV15|TRBD1|TRBJ1-2|few
TGTGCCACCAGCAGAGCAGGGGGCGCGTTTGGCTACACCTTC
CATSRAGGAFGYTF
>TRBV15|TRBD2|TRBJ2-3|-
TGTGCCACGCAAACTAGCGGGAGCGCGGATACGCAGTATTTT
CATQTSGSADTQYF
>TRBV28|-|TRBJ1-1|-
TGTGCCAGCAGTTTATCTCCAGGGGAGACTGAAGCTTTCTTT
CASSLSPGETEAFF
>TRBV4-2|-|TRBJ2-7|few
TGTGCCAGCAGCCAAGGTGCTCAAAAGGTCGAGCAGTACTTC
CASSQGAQKVEQYF
>TRBV14|TRBD1|TRBJ1-1|-
TGTGCCAGCAGCCAATTTAGGACAGGACCGAACACTGAAGCTTTCTTT
CASSQFRTGPNTEAFF
>TRBV24-1|TRBD1|TRBJ2-1|few
TGTGCCACCAGTGCTAGAATACCCGGGACAGCCTCCAATGAGCAGTTCTTC
CATSARIPGTASNEQFF
>TRBV10-3|-|TRBJ2-4|-
TGTGCCATCAGTGAGGAAGGCGACAGGCCGTACTTC
CAISEEGDRPYF
>TRBV24-1|TRBD2|TRBJ2-7|few
TGTGCCACCAGTGATCCGAGGACTAGCGACGAGCAGTACTTC
CATSDPRTSDEQYF
>TRBV12-3/TRBV12-4|TRBD2|TRBJ2-2|-
TGTGCCAGCAGGGGAACCGGGACTAGCGGCACCGGGGAGCTGTTTTTT
CASRGTGTSGTGELFF
>TRBV28|TRBD2|TRBJ2-7|-
TGTGCCAGCAGCTGGACTAGGTTATTTTACGAGCAGTACTTC
CASSWTRLFYEQYF
>TRBV7-2|-|TRBJ1-2|many
TGTGCCAGCAGCATTCGGTTTGGGGGCTACACCTTC
CASSIRFGGYTF
>TRBV20-1|-|TRBJ2-7|few
TGCAGTGCTAGAGATCAGGACAGAGGCTACGAGCAGTACTTC
CSARDQDRGYEQYF
>TRBV11-2|TRBD1|TRBJ2-2|few
TGTGCCAGCAGCTTAGTAGGGGGCTTCGGGGAGCTGTTTTTT
CASSLVGGFGELFF
>TRBV29-1|TRBD2|TRBJ2-1|-
TGCAGCGGAAGACTAGCGGGGGGATACAATGAGCAGTTCTTC
CSGRLAGGYNEQFF
>TRBV6-6|-|TRBJ2-1|few
TGTGCCAGCAGTACGGGGCCAATTCAAGGGCAGTTCTTC
CASSTGPIQGQFF
>TRBV4-2|-|TRBJ2-3|many
TGTGCCAGCAGCCAAGGAGGGCTAGACACAGATACGCAGTATTTT
CASSQGGLDTDTQYF
>TRBV29-1|TRBD1|TRBJ2-3|-
TGCAGCGCTATGGGACAGACCACAGATACGCAGTATTTT
CSAMGQTTDTQYF
>TRBV24-1|TRBD2|TRBJ2-1|-
TGTGCCACCAGTGATTCCGGGACTAGCGGGGGCTACAATGAGCAGTTCTTC
CATSDSGTSGGYNEQFF
>TRBV11-2|-|TRBJ2-5|few
TGTGCCAGCAGAGTCTCGAATCGGGAGACCCAGTACTTC
CASRVSNRETQYF
>TRBV5-5|-|TRBJ2-7|-
TGTGCCAGCAGCTTGCAACTAGCAAACTACGAGCAGTACTTC
CASSLQLANYEQYF
>TRBV7-2|-|TRBJ2-1|few
TGTGCCAGCAGCTTAGCGGGGGTAGGGAATAATGAGCAGTTCTTC
CASSLAGVGNNEQFF
>TRBV20-1|TRBD1|TRBJ1-2|-
TGCAGTGCTACACCTGGACAGGGGGCCGTCTATGGCTACACCTTC
CSATPGQGAVYGYTF
>TRBV7-6|-|TRBJ2-1|few
TGTGCCAGCAGCCCCCCGGACGGGAACAATGAGCAGTTCTTC
CASSPPDGNNEQFF
>TRBV7-2|-|TRBJ1-2|once
TGTGCCAGCAGCTTAACGGGGGCCCAAGTCGGTGGCTACACCTTC
CASSLTGAQVGGYTF
>TRBV6-6|TRBD1|TRBJ2-7|many
TGTGCCAGCAGCCAGGGACAGGGGGCTTTCTCCTACGAGCAGTACTTC
CASSQGQGAFSYEQYF
>TRBV23-1|TRBD1|TRBJ2-2|-
TGCGCCAGCAGTCGTCCGGGACAGGGCTTCACCGGGGAGCTGTTTTTT
CASSRPGQGFTGELFF
>TRBV5-1|-|TRBJ1-6|-
TGCGCCAGCAGCTTGGAGGGCAGGGTGGACTCACCCCTCCACTTT
CASSLEGRVDSPLHF
>TRBV2|TRBD2|TRBJ2-1|-
TGTGCCAGCAGCGGATCGACTAGCGGGGAACTCTGGGGGAATGAGCAGTTCTTC
CASSGSTSGELWGNEQFF
>TRBV6-5|TRBD1|TRBJ2-5|-
TGTGCCAGCAGTCTCCGCGCCGGGACAGGCAAAGAGACCCAGTACTTC
CASSLRAGTGKETQYF
>TRBV20-1|-|TRBJ2-1|-
TGCAGTGCTAGACCGGGCAGTGAGCAGTTCTTC
CSARPGSEQFF
>TRBV12-3/TRBV12-4|-|TRBJ2-7|few
TGTGCCAGCAGTCCCACGCCGGATCCTACGAGGGACGAGCAGTACTTC
CASSPTPDPTRDEQYF
>TRBV6-5|-|TRBJ2-2|-
TGTGCCAGCAGTTACTCGAGTCCGGGAGTTAGCACCGGGGAGCTGTTTTTT
CASSYSSPGVSTGELFF
>TRBV4-1|TRBD2|TRBJ2-7|-
TGCGCCAGCAGCCAAGTAGCGGGGGCGGGTGAGCAGTACTTC
CASSQVAGAGEQYF
>TRBV7-2|-|TRBJ2-1|-
TGTGCCAGCAGCTTATCAGGCGTCGTAGGAGAGCAGTTCTTC
CASSLSGVVGEQFF
>TRBV5-1|TRBD1|TRBJ2-2|-
TGCGCCAGCACCCCCGGGACAGGGGACACCGGGGAGCTGTTTTTT
CASTPGTGDTGELFF
>TRBV11-1|-|TRBJ2-6|many
TGTGCCAGCAGCACGTCGGACAGTTCTTCTGGGGCCAACGTCCTGACTTTC
CASSTSDSSSGANVLTF
>TRBV5-1|-|TRBJ2-1|many
TGCGCCAGCAGCTTACAGGGCAATGAGCAGTTCTTC
CASSLQGNEQFF
>TRBV4-1|-|TRBJ2-1|few
TGCGCCAGCAGACCTCCGGAATACAATGAGCAGTTCTTC
CASRPPEYNEQFF
>TRBV4-1|-|TRBJ2-7|-
TGCGCCAGCAGCCCTGAACTAGGGACCCTCTCCTACGAGCAGTACTTC
CASSPELGTLSYEQYF
>TRBV27|-|TRBJ2-1|-
TGTGCCAGCAGTTTTACGGAGGGTGAGCAGTTCTTC
CASSFTEGEQFF
>TRBV7-8|-|TRBJ2-5|many
TGTGCCAGCAGCTTCGGGACGGTGGAACTTATGGGGGAGACCCAGTACTTC
CASSFGTVELMGETQYF
>TRBV7-9|-|TRBJ1-1|-
TGTGCCAGCATCCTGACAGGTAACACTGAAGCTTTCTTT
CASILTGNTEAFF
>TRBV2|-|TRBJ2-3|few
TGTGCCAGCAGTCCCCGGGGCGGTACGCAGTATTTT
CASSPRGGTQYF
>TRBV20-1|-|TRBJ2-7|-
TGCAGTGCTAGAGAGGGATCCACCCCGACTTACGAGCAGTACTTC
CSAREGSTPTYEQYF
>TRBV6-2/TRBV6-3|-|TRBJ2-7|-
TGTGCCAGCAGAGAGTCACAGGGTACCGACGAGCAGTACTTC
CASRESQGTDEQYF
>TRBV7-9|TRBD1|TRBJ1-5|-
TGTGCCACCTCAGGCACAGGGGCCAATCAGCCCCAGCATTTT
CATSGTGANQPQHF
>TRBV7-2|TRBD2|TRBJ2-3|many
TGTGCCAGCAGCCCCGGACTAGCGGGAGGGCCGTCAGATACGCAGTATTTT
CASSPGLAGGPSDTQYF
>TRBV20-1|-|TRBJ2-7|few
TGCAGTGCTAGAGATCCCCTTTCCTACGAGCAGTACTTC
CSARDPLSYEQYF
>TRBV30|-|TRBJ2-5|few
TGTGCCTGGAGTATAGGCCAGGAAGAGACCCAGTACTTC
CAWSIGQEETQYF
>TRBV12-3/TRBV12-4|TRBD2|TRBJ2-1|-
TGTGCCAGCAGTCCAGGACTAGCGCCCAACAATGAGCAGTTCTTC
CASSPGLAPNNEQFF
>TRBV20-1|-|TRBJ2-3|-
TGCAGTGCCGAGGGGTCCGACGGGGTCGCAGATACGCAGTATTTT
CSAEGSDGVADTQYF
>TRBV7-6|TRBD2|TRBJ2-7|few
TGTGCCAGCACCCCTCGGGGGGAGGGTACCTACGAGCAGTACTTC
CASTPRGEGTYEQYF
>TRBV7-9|-|TRBJ1-2|-
TGTGCCAGCAGTCGAACAGGCGGCCTAGGGTATGGCTACACCTTC
CASSRTGGLGYGYTF
>TRBV12-3/TRBV12-4|-|TRBJ2-1|few
TGTGCCAGCAGTCGTGGCAGTGACTCACGCGGCTCCTACAATGAGCAGTTCTTC
CASSRGSDSRGSYNEQFF